This T cell receptor beta chain was sequenced for a study of identical twins. Between the trimmed V and J ends, which lost 4 bases and 7 bases, there was a span of 18 bases. CDR1 and CDR2 (germline): SGDLS, YYNGEE. The CDR3 is 15 residues long. Via MiXCR, TCRdb re-called the 5' RACE reads, giving one row per CDR3 protein. The table includes more than 600,000 distinct CDR3 sequences, 15% to 20% detected once. These data were also filed under a second study, of T cells expressing NK-cell markers.

The chain links TRBV9 to TRBJ2-1; D perhaps matches TRBD2 (6 bases). Sequenced: PBMCs. The TCR was taken from a woman aged 18-29 years in good health. The CDR3: CASSTQSGLENEQFF. The CDR3 region has the DNA TGTGCCAGCAGCACTCAATCGGGACTCGAAAATGAGCAGTTCTTC.